This TCR beta chain was identified in a study of CD8 T cells in ankylosing spondylitis. Points from the study as a whole: Those disease-linked clones were CD8+; they were also relatively rare in peripheral blood.

This clonotype was seen many times. Its antigen remains unidentified. V was shortened by 0 bases and J by 5 bases, with 17 bases between the two germline ends. Germline loops: CDR1 SGDLS, CDR2 YYNGEE. The CDR3 spans 17 residues. Library preparation for TCR beta used quantitative 5'-RACE with molecular barcodes. TCRdb analysed the 5' RACE reads with MiXCR anew, one entry per CDR3 protein. Of around 40,000 distinct CDR3 sequences listed, around 2.9% are singletons. The chain joins TRBV9 to TRBJ2-2; maybe TRBD1 (6 bases). The sequence derives from a male donor with ankylosing spondylitis or in good health (not recorded which). Sequencing was carried out using blood, either unsorted or a sorted T cell fraction (not recorded which). In DNA, the CDR3 is TGTGCCAGCAGCGTAGAAGGGACCAGGGGAAGGACCGGGGAGCTGTTTTTT. Translated: CASSVEGTRGRTGELFF.